The 28 T cell receptor beta chains given below trace back to one sample, sequenced in a study of cytomegalovirus exposure and HLA in healthy donors. The data were produced by immunoSEQ multiplex PCR, yet TCRdb's version contains in-frame clones alone and is incomplete. The table records approximately 110,000 clones, approximately 94% of them present only once. Input material: PBMCs. Receptor source: a woman aged 18-29 years in good health and CMV-seronegative.

The chain uses TRBV6-1 and TRBJ2-7; perhaps TRBD2 as D (5 bases). V was pared by 8 bases and J by 0 bases, with 14 bases between. The CDR3 extends over 14 amino acids. Per the germline V gene, CDR1 is MNHNS and CDR2 is SASEGT. The DNA of the CDR3 is TGTGCCAGCTCTAGCAGGAGGCCCTCCTACGAGCAGTACTTC. Its protein is CASSSRRPSYEQYF.

In nucleotides, the CDR3 is TGTGCCAGCAGCTTAAGCAATTTTGGGCAGGGGGTAACTGAAGCTTTCTTT. Its protein product is CASSLSNFGQGVTEAFF. The chain is built from TRBV11-2 and TRBJ1-1, with TRBD1 matching over 7 bases. Germline CDR1 SGHAT, CDR2 FQNNGV. The length of the CDR3 is 17 residues. With 2 bases clipped from V and 5 bases from J, the junction kept 14 bases outside the gene matches.

The V gene is TRBV5-5, the J gene TRBJ1-2; D possibly corresponds to TRBD1 (6 bases). Germline V gives CDR1 SGHKS, CDR2 YYEKEE (reference sequence). Trimming took off 4 bases at V and 2 bases at J, with 18 bases between the two ends. CDR3 length: 16 amino acids. The CDR3 here is CASSLRGGANNYGYTF. CDR3 in DNA: TGTGCCAGCAGCCTGCGGGGGGGGGCCAACAACTATGGCTACACCTTC.

The genes are TRBV30 and TRBJ1-1, with D uncertain. Trimming took 0 bases from V and 4 from J, leaving 3 bases between them. The germline CDR1 and CDR2 sequences are GTSNPN and SVGIG (reference sequence). There are 11 residues in the CDR3. CDR3 in amino acids: CAWSVLTEAFF. The CDR3 coding sequence is TGTGCCTGGAGTGTCCTCACTGAAGCTTTCTTT.

J is TRBJ1-2 and V is TRBV6-1; the match to TRBD1 covers 9 bases. Germline CDR1 reads MNHNS; CDR2 reads SASEGT. The CDR3 has 14 amino acids. J lost 5 bases, V lost 5 bases, and 6 bases had no gene match. CDR3 protein: CASSRDRELYGYTF. Written as DNA, the CDR3 is TGTGCCAGCAGTCGGGACAGGGAGTTATATGGCTACACCTTC.

This chain uses TRBV7-2 with TRBJ2-7; D is perhaps TRBD1 (5 bases). Germline CDR1 is SGHTA and CDR2 is FQGNSA. The CDR3 covers 13 residues. The germline V and J ends were trimmed by 5 bases and 3 bases, with 11 bases remaining between them. CDR3 amino acids: CASSADRLYEQYF. The DNA for the CDR3 is TGTGCCAGCAGCGCCGACAGACTCTACGAGCAGTACTTC.

The chain recombines TRBV10-1 with TRBJ2-3; 9 bases agree with TRBD1. Germline lookup yields CDR1 WNHNN and CDR2 SYGVQD (reference sequence). This CDR3 is built from 17 residues. V was pared by 6 bases and J by 0 bases, with 10 bases of the junction left unmatched. The CDR3 DNA follows: TGCGCCAGCAGCGAATCCGGACAGGGGCCTAGCACAGATACGCAGTATTTT. Its translation: CASSESGQGPSTDTQYF.

The V and J genes are TRBV2 and TRBJ2-3, with 8 bases matching TRBD2. J gave up 5 bases and V 1 base, and 8 bases lay outside the gene matches. Germline V CDR1 and CDR2: SNHLY, FYNNEI. The CDR3 runs 16 residues. CDR3 coding DNA: TGTGCCAGCAGTGAAGTTGGCGGGGGGTCGGGAGATACGCAGTATTTT. Its translation is CASSEVGGGSGDTQYF.

The chain combines TRBV27 with TRBJ2-1, with D tentatively TRBD2 (5 bases). CDR1 is MNHEY and CDR2 is SMNVEV in the germline V gene (reference sequence). There are 14 residues in the CDR3. Trimming cost V 3 bases and J 1 base, with 7 bases left between them. This chain's CDR3 is CASSFGVSYNEQFF. CDR3 DNA: TGTGCCAGCAGTTTCGGGGTTTCCTACAATGAGCAGTTCTTC.

V usage is TRBV7-2 and J usage is TRBJ1-2; D is perhaps TRBD1 (6 bases). Trimming took 0 bases from V and 6 from J, leaving 11 bases between them. This CDR3 comprises 14 residues. Looked up from germline, CDR1 is SGHTA and CDR2 is FQGNSA. CDR3 sequence: CASSLAGAGDGYTF. CDR3 nucleotides: TGTGCCAGCAGCTTAGCTGGGGCAGGGGATGGCTACACCTTC.

The V call is TRBV9, the J call TRBJ2-7, with 9 bases fitting TRBD1. In germline, CDR1 is SGDLS, CDR2 YYNGEE. CDR3 length: 15 residues. After removal of 4 bases from V and 3 bases from J, the junction contained 8 bases not matched to a gene. The CDR3 here is CASSPRTGVVYEQYF. CDR3 sequence (DNA): TGTGCCAGCAGCCCCCGGACAGGGGTGGTCTACGAGCAGTACTTC.

The chain joins TRBV28 to TRBJ2-7, with D perhaps matching TRBD1 (6 bases). The germline V and J ends were trimmed by 11 bases and 0 bases, with 14 bases remaining between them. CDR1 and CDR2 from the germline V gene are MDHEN and SYDVKM. This CDR3 is built from 13 residues. In DNA form, the CDR3 reads TGTGCCTTGGACAGCCGCGCCTCCTACGAGCAGTACTTC. It translates to CALDSRASYEQYF. The full variable domain, in which reference TRBV28 and TRBJ2-7 provide the parts outside the CDR3, is DVKVTQSSRYLVKRTGEKVFLECVQDMDHENMFWYRQDPGLGLRLIYFSYDVKMKEKGDIPEGYSVSREKKERFSLILESASTNQTSMYLCALDSRASYEQYFGPGTRLTVT.

The chain recombines TRBV5-5 with TRBJ2-7; 7 nucleotides align to TRBD1. Trimming took 0 bases from V and 3 from J; bases not matched to a gene: 6. Germline CDR1 reads SGHKS; CDR2 reads YYEKEE (reference sequence). This CDR3 has 15 amino acids. CDR3 coding DNA: TGTGCCAGCAGCTTGGTCGGACAGGCGAACTACGAGCAGTACTTC. Translation: CASSLVGQANYEQYF.

V and J are TRBV10-2 and TRBJ1-2, with D unresolved. Trimming took off 2 bases at V and 3 bases at J, with 7 bases between the two ends. The germline gives CDR1 WSHSY, CDR2 SAAADI. CDR3 size: 13 residues. CDR3 nucleotides: TGCGCCAGCAGTGAGGGAACAGACTATGGCTACACCTTC. This gives the protein CASSEGTDYGYTF.

This clone was picked up a small number of times. The gene calls are TRBV2 and TRBJ1-2; the D is unclear. The germline gives CDR1 SNHLY, CDR2 FYNNEI. Trimming took 7 bases from V and 4 from J, leaving 13 bases between them. The CDR3 runs 13 residues. The CDR3 loop reads CASTGGRGYGYTF. The CDR3 nucleotides are TGTGCCAGCACGGGAGGGCGAGGCTATGGCTACACCTTC.

J is TRBJ2-1 and V is TRBV11-2, with 11 bases that match TRBD2. The CDR3 has 16 amino acids. Trimming took 5 bases from V and 6 from J; bases not matched to a gene: 9. Germline CDR1 SGHAT, CDR2 FQNNGV. The CDR3 loop is CASSESGTSGVNEQFF. CDR3 nucleotide sequence: TGTGCCAGCAGCGAATCCGGGACTAGCGGCGTCAATGAGCAGTTCTTC. Together with reference TRBV11-2 and TRBJ2-1, the CDR3 gives the full variable domain: EAGVAQSPRYKIIEKRQSVAFWCNPISGHATLYWYQQILGQGPKLLIQFQNNGVVDDSQLPKDRFSAERLKGVDSTLKIQPAKLEDSAVYLCASSESGTSGVNEQFFGPGTRLTVL.

This clone was found once. This sequence joins TRBV7-2 and TRBJ1-5, with a tentative D call TRBD1 (5 bases). The CDR3 totals 17 residues. Trimming shortened V by 1 base and J by 7 bases, and 20 bases separated the two germline ends. Germline CDR1 SGHTA, CDR2 FQGNSA. The CDR3 bases are TGTGCCAGCAGCTTAGGGGGGGTCCACAGCGGGCACCAGCCCCAGCATTTT. Translation gives CASSLGGVHSGHQPQHF.

The V call is TRBV6-1, the J call TRBJ2-7; the D is unclear. V was shortened by 6 bases and J by 0 bases, with 15 bases between the two germline ends. The CDR3 spans 15 residues. The germline V gene has CDR1 MNHNS and CDR2 SASEGT. The CDR3 here is CASSALRRSSYEQYF. The CDR3 nucleotides are TGTGCCAGCAGCGCCTTGAGACGGAGCTCCTACGAGCAGTACTTC.

V gene TRBV27 combines with J gene TRBJ1-4; D call uncertain. Germline V gives CDR1 MNHEY, CDR2 SMNVEV (reference sequence). The CDR3 runs 14 residues. Trimming removed 5 bases at V and 0 bases at J, with 7 bases between. The CDR3 region has the DNA TGTGCCAGCAGTCCCTATGCAACTAATGAAAAACTGTTTTTT. This sequence encodes CASSPYATNEKLFF.

This chain uses TRBV7-9 with TRBJ1-1; 7 bases map to TRBD1. Germline V gene lookup returns CDR1 SEHNR and CDR2 FQNEAQ (reference sequence). The CDR3 runs 15 residues. The ends lost 5 bases at V and 3 bases at J; junction bases unmatched: 9. In DNA, the CDR3 is TGTGCCAGCAGCCTACACAGGGGTGTGGACACTGAAGCTTTCTTT. This sequence encodes CASSLHRGVDTEAFF.

The CDR3 region has the DNA TGCGCCAGCAGCTTGAATCCTAGCTCCTACAATGAGCAGTTCTTC. Translated, it gives CASSLNPSSYNEQFF. The chain employs TRBV5-1 and TRBJ2-1; no reliable D call. The CDR3 contains 15 residues. The germline V and J ends were trimmed by 1 base and 0 bases, with 8 bases remaining between them. The germline CDR1 and CDR2 sequences are SGHRS and YFSETQ.

The rearrangement uses TRBV6-5 and TRBJ1-2, with TRBD1 as a possible D gene (6 bases). CDR1 is MNHEY, CDR2 SVGAGI, per germline. V gave up 6 bases and J gave up 1 base, with 15 bases separating them. This CDR3 contains 15 residues. CDR3 sequence: CASRIHRDVNYGYTF. CDR3 DNA sequence: TGTGCCAGCAGAATCCACAGGGATGTTAACTATGGCTACACCTTC.

This clone was counted a few times. The CDR3 DNA reads TGTGCCAGCAGACCATGGGCCCAGAGCTCCTACGAGCAGTACTTC. As protein: CASRPWAQSSYEQYF. The chain couples TRBV27 to TRBJ2-7; no clear D. Trimming removed 6 bases at V and 0 bases at J, with 15 bases between. CDR1 MNHEY and CDR2 SMNVEV come from the germline V gene (reference sequence). The CDR3 loop spans 15 amino acids.

This chain connects TRBV7-8 to TRBJ2-7; perhaps TRBD1 as D (5 bases). V was shortened by 5 bases and J by 6 bases, with 23 bases between the two germline ends. The CDR3 consists of 16 residues. Germline CDR1 is SGHVS and CDR2 is FQNEAQ. The CDR3 sequence: CASSPLESPGWGEQYF. The CDR3 DNA reads TGTGCCAGCAGCCCCCTAGAGTCCCCAGGGTGGGGCGAGCAGTACTTC. Filled out from reference TRBV7-8 and TRBJ2-7, the complete variable domain reads GAGVSQSPRYKVAKRGQDVALRCDPISGHVSLFWYQQALGQGPEFLTYFQNEAQLDKSGLPSDRFFAERPEGSVSTLKIQRTQQEDSAVYLCASSPLESPGWGEQYFGPGTRLTVT.

This chain connects TRBV19 to TRBJ2-1; D remains unclear. Germline-derived CDR1 and CDR2 are LNHDA and SQIVND (reference sequence). The length of the CDR3 is 14 residues. Trimming cost V 6 bases and J 0 bases, with 9 bases left between them. Here the CDR3 reads CASSEQSSYNEQFF. Here the CDR3 DNA reads TGTGCCAGTAGCGAACAGAGCTCCTACAATGAGCAGTTCTTC.

The chain uses TRBV28 and TRBJ2-3; the D gene is possibly TRBD1 (6 bases). CDR3 length: 14 amino acids. V lost 7 bases and J 0 bases, leaving 11 bases between the germline ends. Germline values: CDR1 MDHEN, CDR2 SYDVKM. For the CDR3, the DNA is TGTGCCAGCAAGAGGGACACTAGCACAGATACGCAGTATTTT. Protein product: CASKRDTSTDTQYF.

The J gene is TRBJ1-3, the V gene TRBV7-3; D is possibly TRBD1 (5 bases). The CDR3 covers 17 residues. In germline, CDR1 is SGHTA, CDR2 FQGTGA. The V end was cut by 4 bases, the J end by 0 bases, with 16 bases between. The CDR3 coding sequence is TGTGCCAGCAGCTCCGGGGGGGGGACTTCCTCTGGAAACACCATATATTTT. Its translation is CASSSGGGTSSGNTIYF.

The CDR3 region is CASRIQGNSYEQYF. The CDR3 DNA follows: TGTGCCAGCAGAATTCAGGGGAACTCCTACGAGCAGTACTTC. The V gene is TRBV6-1, the J gene TRBJ2-7, with D perhaps TRBD1 (6 bases). Looked up from germline, CDR1 is MNHNS and CDR2 is SASEGT. The CDR3 spans 14 residues. The ends were cut back, 6 bases at V and 0 bases at J, with 12 bases in the middle.